The TCR beta chain under discussion was sequenced for a study of technical replicates of blood from a few donors. Germline V gene sequence: CDR1 MNHEY, CDR2 SVGAGI. CDR3 length equals 15 residues. The germline V and J ends were trimmed by 2 bases and 8 bases, with 13 bases remaining between them. Sequencing was performed with immunoSEQ multiplex PCR; in TCRdb, only in-frame clones are kept and a portion is missing. Among roughly 50,000 clones listed, 80% to 95% were seen once. The chain carries TRBV6-5 and TRBJ1-6, with a weak D call TRBD1 (5 bases). Sequencing input: PBMCs. This TCR derives from a human donor in good health. Some clones in this sample may be carry-over from other donors' samples. DNA of the CDR3: TGTGCCAGCAGTTACACCCAAATGACAGATTCACCCCTCCACTTT. Protein sequence: CASSYTQMTDSPLHF.